This record covers a single T cell receptor beta chain. The data were obtained in a study of blood T cell repertoires in COVID-19. As for the study in general: Some COVID-19 samples were acute and others convalescent; all came from the United States, Italy and Spain. PBMCs, B-cell-depleted T cells, or T cells were the source of the cDNA or gDNA that made up the material.

Trimming took off 2 bases at V and 1 base at J, with 5 bases between the two ends. Germline CDR1 is SGHRS and CDR2 is YFSETQ. CDR3 length: 13 amino acids. In the study's own analysis: Nucleated cell number was recorded as an estimate derived from reference gene primer amplification. The protocol was immunoSEQ multiplex PCR, while the TCRdb copy is restricted to in-frame clones and leaves out a portion. That table furnishes V, J and clone size, whereas the DNA furnished D and trimming. The sample lists about 150,000 clones, roughly 90% occurring once. The receptor comes from a man in his forties or fifties with acute or convalescent COVID-19. The chain links TRBV5-1 to TRBJ2-3, with a tentative D call TRBD2 (5 bases). The specimen was peripheral blood. The CDR3 loop reads CASSFSGTDTQYF. CDR3 sequence (DNA): TGCGCCAGCAGCTTTAGCGGCACAGATACGCAGTATTTT.